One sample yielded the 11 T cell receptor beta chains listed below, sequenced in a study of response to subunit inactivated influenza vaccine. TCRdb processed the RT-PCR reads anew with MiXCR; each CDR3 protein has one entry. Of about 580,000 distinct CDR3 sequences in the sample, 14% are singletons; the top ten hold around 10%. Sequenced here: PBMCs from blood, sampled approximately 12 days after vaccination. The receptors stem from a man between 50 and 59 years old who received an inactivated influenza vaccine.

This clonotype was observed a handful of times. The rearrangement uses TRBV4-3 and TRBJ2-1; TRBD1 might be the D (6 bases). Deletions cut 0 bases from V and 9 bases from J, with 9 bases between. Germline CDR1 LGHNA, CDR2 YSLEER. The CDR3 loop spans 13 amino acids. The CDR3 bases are TGCGCCAGCAGCCAAGATGGGACAACTGAGCAGTTCTTC. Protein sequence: CASSQDGTTEQFF.

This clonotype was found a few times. CDR3 sequence reads: CASSLASGGYYEQYF. The CDR3 nucleotides are TGCGCCAGCAGCCTCGCCTCGGGAGGATACTACGAGCAGTACTTC. The chain combines TRBV5-1 with TRBJ2-7, with 7 bases lining up with TRBD2. Germline V gene sequence: CDR1 SGHRS, CDR2 YFSETQ. The CDR3 loop spans 15 amino acids. V was clipped by 4 bases and J by 3 bases; unmatched bases: 10.

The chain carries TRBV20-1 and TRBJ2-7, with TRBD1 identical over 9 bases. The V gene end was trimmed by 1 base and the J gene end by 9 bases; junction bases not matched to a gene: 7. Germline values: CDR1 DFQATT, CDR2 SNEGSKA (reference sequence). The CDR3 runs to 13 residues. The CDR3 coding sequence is TGCAGTGCTAGAGCCGGGACAGGGCGTTGGCAGTACTTC. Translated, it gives CSARAGTGRWQYF.

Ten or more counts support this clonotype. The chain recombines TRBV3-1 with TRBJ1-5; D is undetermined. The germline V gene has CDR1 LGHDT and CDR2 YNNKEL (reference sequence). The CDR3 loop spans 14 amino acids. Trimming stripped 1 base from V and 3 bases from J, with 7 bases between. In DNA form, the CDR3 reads TGTGCCAGCAGCCAAGGGGTTTCCAATCAGCCCCAGCATTTT. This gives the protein CASSQGVSNQPQHF. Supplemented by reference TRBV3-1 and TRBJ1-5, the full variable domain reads DTAVSQTPKYLVTQMGNDKSIKCEQNLGHDTMYWYKQDSKKFLKIMFSYNNKELIINETVPNRFSPKSPDKAHLNLHINSLELGDSAVYFCASSQGVSNQPQHFGDGTRLSIL.

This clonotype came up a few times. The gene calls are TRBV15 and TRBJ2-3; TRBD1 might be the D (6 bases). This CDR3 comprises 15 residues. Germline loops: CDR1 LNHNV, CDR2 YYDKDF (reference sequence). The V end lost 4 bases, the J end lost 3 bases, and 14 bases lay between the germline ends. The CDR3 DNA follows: TGTGCCACCAGCATCGAAAACACAGGGACAGATACGCAGTATTTT. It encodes CATSIENTGTDTQYF.

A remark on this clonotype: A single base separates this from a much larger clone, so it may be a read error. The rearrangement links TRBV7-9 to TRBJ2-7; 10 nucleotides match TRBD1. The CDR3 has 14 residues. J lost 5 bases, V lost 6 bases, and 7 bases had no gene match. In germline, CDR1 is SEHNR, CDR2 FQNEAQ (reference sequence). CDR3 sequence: CASRPGQGFHEQYF. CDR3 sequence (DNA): TGTGCCAGCAGACCGGGACAGGGGTTCCACGAGCAGTACTTC.

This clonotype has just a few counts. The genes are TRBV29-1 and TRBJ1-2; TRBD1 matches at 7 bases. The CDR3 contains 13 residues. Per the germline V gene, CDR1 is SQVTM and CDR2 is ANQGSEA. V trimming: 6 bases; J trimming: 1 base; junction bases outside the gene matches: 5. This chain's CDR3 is CSVDGTVNYGYTF. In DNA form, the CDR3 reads TGCAGCGTAGACGGGACAGTTAACTATGGCTACACCTTC.

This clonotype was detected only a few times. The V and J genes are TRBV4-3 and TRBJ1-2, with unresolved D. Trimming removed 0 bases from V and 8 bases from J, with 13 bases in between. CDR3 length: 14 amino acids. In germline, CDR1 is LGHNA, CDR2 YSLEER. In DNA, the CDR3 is TGCGCCAGCAGCCAAGACGCCAGCCTCTTGGGCTACACCTTC. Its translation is CASSQDASLLGYTF.

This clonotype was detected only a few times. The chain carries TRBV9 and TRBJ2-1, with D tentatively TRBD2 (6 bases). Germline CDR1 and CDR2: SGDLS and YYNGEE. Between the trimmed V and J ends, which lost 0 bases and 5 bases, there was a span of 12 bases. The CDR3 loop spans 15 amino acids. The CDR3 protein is CASSVVSGGDNEQFF. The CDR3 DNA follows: TGTGCCAGCAGCGTAGTTAGCGGAGGGGACAATGAGCAGTTCTTC.

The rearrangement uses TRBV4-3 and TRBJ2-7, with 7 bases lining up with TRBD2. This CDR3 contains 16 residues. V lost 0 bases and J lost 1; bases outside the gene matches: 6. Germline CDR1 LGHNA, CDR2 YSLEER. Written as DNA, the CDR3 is TGCGCCAGCAGCCAAGACGTCCTAGCGGATTCCTACGAGCAGTACTTC. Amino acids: CASSQDVLADSYEQYF.

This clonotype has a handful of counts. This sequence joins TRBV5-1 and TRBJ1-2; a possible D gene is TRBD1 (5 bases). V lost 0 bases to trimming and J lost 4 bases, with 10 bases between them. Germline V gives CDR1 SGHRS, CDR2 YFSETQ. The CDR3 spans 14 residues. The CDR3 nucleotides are TGCGCCAGCAGCTTGGAGGCAGGGAGCTATGGCTACACCTTC. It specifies CASSLEAGSYGYTF.